What follows are 29 T cell receptor beta chains derived from one specimen sequenced in a study of shared clonotypes between healthy human individuals. The data were produced by immunoSEQ multiplex PCR, yet TCRdb's version contains in-frame clones alone and is incomplete. In the table there are about 990,000 clones, 78% of which are singletons. Sequencing was carried out using memory CD4+ T cells from PBMCs. As to subset: CD45RA-negative fraction. The receptors were gathered from a man between 18 and 29 years old in good health. Some clones in this sample may be carry-over from other donors' samples.

Only a few counts were recorded for this clone. Other DNA sequences of this sample code for an identical CDR3. The gene calls are TRBV2 and TRBJ1-1, with 7 bases lining up with TRBD1. The CDR3 sequence is 13 residues long. The V and J ends lost 7 bases and 3 bases, in that order; junction bases with no gene match: 5. In germline, CDR1 is SNHLY, CDR2 FYNNEI. The CDR3 nucleotides read TGTGCCAGCATCCGCGACAGGGACACTGAAGCTTTCTTT. Translation: CASIRDRDTEAFF.

In its sample, this clone was seen once. The CDR3 loop is CASSSGQSSGNTIYF. CDR3 DNA sequence: TGTGCCAGCAGCTCTGGACAGAGCTCTGGAAACACCATATATTTT. This chain links TRBV7-9 with TRBJ1-3; weak D call: TRBD1 (6 bases). From germline, CDR1 is SEHNR and CDR2 FQNEAQ (reference sequence). V was cut by 4 bases and J by 0 bases, with 10 bases left in between. CDR3 length equals 15 residues.

The chain uses TRBV7-9 and TRBJ2-7, with TRBD2 matching over 8 bases. The junction had 1 base not matched to a gene; V was cut back by 3 bases and J by 6 bases. The CDR3 runs 12 residues. The germline CDR1 and CDR2 sequences are SEHNR and FQNEAQ (reference sequence). The CDR3 here is CASSFRGGEQYF. The CDR3 DNA sequence: TGTGCCAGCAGCTTTCGGGGGGGCGAGCAGTACTTC.

The chain carries TRBV5-1 and TRBJ2-1; D uncertain. From germline, CDR1 is SGHRS and CDR2 YFSETQ. The CDR3 contains 14 residues. V lost 3 bases, J lost 9 bases, and 16 bases lay in between. The CDR3 nucleotides read TGCGCCAGCAGCTCCGGTAGAACCAGAAGTGAGCAGTTCTTC. This encodes CASSSGRTRSEQFF. Using reference TRBV5-1 and TRBJ2-1 for the parts outside the CDR3, the full variable domain is KAGVTQTPRYLIKTRGQQVTLSCSPISGHRSVSWYQQTPGQGLQFLFEYFSETQRNKGNFPGRFSGRQFSNSRSEMNVSTLELGDSALYLCASSSGRTRSEQFFGPGTRLTVL.

This clone was detected ten times or more. The rearrangement joins TRBV5-1 to TRBJ1-2, with D possibly being TRBD1 (5 bases). The CDR3 has 15 residues. CDR1 and CDR2 from the germline V gene are SGHRS and YFSETQ. V was shortened by 5 bases and J by 6 bases, with 20 bases between the two germline ends. The CDR3 region has the DNA TGCGCCAGCAGGCCCCAGGCAGGGATTAAGGATGGCTACACCTTC. As protein: CASRPQAGIKDGYTF.

In DNA form, the CDR3 reads TGCGCCAGCAGCCAAGGTGGGGGACGGAGCACCGGGGAGCTGTTTTTT. Encoded protein: CASSQGGGRSTGELFF. The rearrangement joins TRBV4-3 to TRBJ2-2; either TRBD1 or TRBD2 may fit D (5 bases each). The V and J ends lost 1 base and 4 bases respectively, with 13 bases between them. CDR1 and CDR2 (germline): LGHNA, YSLEER. The CDR3 has 16 amino acids.

The J gene is TRBJ2-6, the V gene TRBV5-1; D is possibly TRBD1 or TRBD2 (6 bases each). V lost 3 bases and J 1 base, leaving 8 bases between the germline ends. Germline CDR1 is SGHRS and CDR2 is YFSETQ. The CDR3 covers 15 residues. The CDR3 nucleotides are TGCGCCAGCAGCTCGGGGGCTTCTGGGGCCAACGTCCTGACTTTC. It is translated as CASSSGASGANVLTF.

On this clone itself: This sample includes further DNA sequences coding for the same CDR3. The chain has TRBV18 and TRBJ2-7, with D hard to call. This CDR3 region has 12 residues. Per germline, CDR1 KGHSH and CDR2 LQKENI. V gave up 0 bases and J gave up 6 bases, with 6 bases separating them. The CDR3 coding sequence is TGTGCCAGCTCACCACCGGGCGGCGAGCAGTACTTC. This gives the protein CASSPPGGEQYF.

Points on this clone: Other DNA sequences in this specimen translate into the identical CDR3. The chain recombines TRBV5-1 with TRBJ2-7; 10 bases align to TRBD1. The ends lost 4 bases at V and 0 bases at J; junction bases unmatched: 1. CDR1 is SGHRS and CDR2 is YFSETQ in the germline V gene. The CDR3 sequence is 14 residues long. CDR3 DNA sequence: TGCGCCAGCAGCCGGACAGGGGGCTCCTACGAGCAGTACTTC. Its protein product is CASSRTGGSYEQYF. Looking up the rest from reference TRBV5-1 and TRBJ2-7 gives the full variable domain: KAGVTQTPRYLIKTRGQQVTLSCSPISGHRSVSWYQQTPGQGLQFLFEYFSETQRNKGNFPGRFSGRQFSNSRSEMNVSTLELGDSALYLCASSRTGGSYEQYFGPGTRLTVT.

The V and J genes are TRBV28 and TRBJ2-7, with a possible D match to TRBD1 (6 bases). This CDR3 spans 19 amino acids. Germline V CDR1 and CDR2: MDHEN, SYDVKM. The V end was cut by 3 bases, the J end by 0 bases, with 24 bases between. CDR3 sequence: CASSFLVPHKQGSSYEQYF. CDR3 DNA sequence: TGTGCCAGCAGTTTTTTAGTTCCCCACAAACAGGGAAGCTCCTACGAGCAGTACTTC.

Comment on this clone: This may be a read error: a much more frequent sequence differs by one nucleotide. Likely a read error: the CDR3 ends without its conserved phenylalanine or tryptophan. This chain links TRBV5-1 with TRBJ2-6; a weak D match, TRBD1 (5 bases). With 4 bases removed from V and 1 base from J, the gap between germline ends came to 9 bases. The V gene's germline CDR1 is SGHRS and CDR2 YFSETQ. This CDR3 is 15 amino acids long. The CDR3 DNA reads as TGCGCCAGCAGCCCGACAGATTCTGGGGCCAACGTCCTGACTTCC. This gives the protein CASSPTDSGANVLTS.

The chain is built from TRBV9 and TRBJ2-7; 7 bases are shared with TRBD1. The ends lost 2 bases at V and 2 bases at J; junction bases unmatched: 4. CDR3 length: 14 residues. The germline V gene has CDR1 SGDLS and CDR2 YYNGEE. This CDR3 reads CASSVGTDPYEQYF. The CDR3 coding sequence is TGTGCCAGCAGCGTCGGGACAGATCCCTACGAGCAGTACTTC.

The chain couples TRBV6-6 to TRBJ2-1; 12 nucleotides line up with TRBD2. The CDR3 is 15 residues long. V shed 6 bases and J 8 bases; nucleotides not matched to a gene: 8. Germline V lookup: CDR1 MNHNY, CDR2 SVGAGI (reference sequence). The CDR3 region has the DNA TGTGCCAGCAGCGACGCTAGCGGGAGGGGAGATGAGCAGTTCTTC. Translating it yields CASSDASGRGDEQFF.

This clone was found a few times. This specimen includes other DNA sequences encoding the same CDR3. The genes are TRBV30 and TRBJ1-5; D call uncertain. Germline V CDR1 and CDR2: GTSNPN, SVGIG (reference sequence). V was shortened by 0 bases and J by 2 bases, with 8 bases between the two germline ends. This CDR3 contains 14 residues. The CDR3 region is CAWSVQRGNQPQHF. The CDR3 region has the DNA TGTGCCTGGAGTGTACAACGAGGCAATCAGCCCCAGCATTTT.

V usage is TRBV5-1 and J usage is TRBJ1-1; D gene unclear. Trimming removed 1 base from V and 5 bases from J, with 12 bases in between. Germline V gives CDR1 SGHRS, CDR2 YFSETQ. This CDR3 is 14 amino acids long. In DNA, the CDR3 is TGCGCCAGCAGCTTGCAATCCGGGCGGACTGAAGCTTTCTTT. It yields the protein CASSLQSGRTEAFF.

The chain employs TRBV6-1 and TRBJ2-7; D possibly matches TRBD1 or TRBD2 (5 bases each). Between the trimmed V and J ends, which lost 3 bases and 3 bases, there was a span of 15 bases. Germline values: CDR1 MNHNS, CDR2 SASEGT. CDR3 length: 15 amino acids. For the CDR3, the DNA is TGTGCCAGCAGTGAGGGGGTTGGTTCCCTCTACGAGCAGTACTTC. This gives the protein CASSEGVGSLYEQYF.

This clone was detected a few times. The rearrangement joins TRBV28 to TRBJ1-1, with unresolved D. Germline V gene sequence: CDR1 MDHEN, CDR2 SYDVKM. This CDR3 has 13 amino acids. V lost 5 bases and J 1 base, leaving 8 bases between the germline ends. CDR3: CASSVPGNTEAFF. CDR3 in DNA: TGTGCCAGCAGTGTCCCAGGGAACACTGAAGCTTTCTTT.

The gene calls are TRBV28 and TRBJ2-7; 10 nucleotides agree with TRBD1. J lost 2 bases, V lost 8 bases, and 6 bases had no gene match. The CDR3 runs 14 residues. Per the germline V gene, CDR1 is MDHEN and CDR2 is SYDVKM. This CDR3 is CASRWDRGPYEQYF. The CDR3, as DNA: TGTGCCAGCCGGTGGGACAGGGGCCCCTACGAGCAGTACTTC.

Worth noting for this clone: At one boundary the junction diverges from the germline segment, which might be a read error. Other DNA sequences in this sample translate to the same CDR3. The chain recombines TRBV5-1 with TRBJ1-2, with D perhaps TRBD1 (6 bases). Germline V gene lookup returns CDR1 SGHRS and CDR2 YFSETQ. This CDR3 has 15 amino acids. The CDR3 sequence is CASSSLTGSGYGYTF. CDR3 nucleotides: TGCGCTAGCAGCTCCCTAACAGGGTCTGGCTATGGCTACACCTTC.

The rearrangement links TRBV27 to TRBJ2-3; 9 positions match TRBD1. CDR1 and CDR2 (germline): MNHEY, SMNVEV (reference sequence). This CDR3 region has 14 residues. V was pared by 6 bases and J by 5 bases, with 6 bases of the junction left unmatched. The chain's CDR3 is CASSPGQGKDTQYF. DNA of the CDR3: TGTGCCAGCAGCCCGGGACAGGGTAAAGATACGCAGTATTTT.

The chain is built from TRBV28 and TRBJ1-1, with D possibly TRBD1 on 6 matching bases. The CDR3 spans 14 residues. The V end lost 3 bases, the J end lost 0 bases, and 8 bases lay between the germline ends. Germline V gives CDR1 MDHEN, CDR2 SYDVKM. The CDR3 bases are TGTGCCAGCAGTTTGGGGGCCTTGAACACTGAAGCTTTCTTT. Translating it yields CASSLGALNTEAFF.

This chain links TRBV9 with TRBJ1-2, with 9 positions matching TRBD1. The trim removed 2 bases at V and 9 bases at J, leaving 11 bases unmatched. This CDR3 has 15 amino acids. Germline CDR1 and CDR2: SGDLS and YYNGEE. Here the CDR3 DNA reads TGTGCCAGCAGCGTCGGAACAGGGGGCCTCGGAAGCTACACCTTC. It encodes CASSVGTGGLGSYTF.

The V call is TRBV28, the J call TRBJ2-1; perhaps TRBD2 as D (5 bases). The CDR3 loop spans 15 amino acids. Germline CDR1 and CDR2: MDHEN and SYDVKM. V gave up 5 bases and J gave up 5 bases, with 16 bases separating them. In nucleotides, the CDR3 is TGTGCCAGCAGTCCCGCCCCGGGAAAAGACAATGAGCAGTTCTTC. Its translation: CASSPAPGKDNEQFF.

The rearrangement links TRBV27 to TRBJ2-1; TRBD2 agrees at 7 bases. This CDR3 is built from 14 residues. The J segment lost 5 bases and the V segment lost 6 bases, leaving 7 bases of the junction unmatched. The V gene's germline CDR1 is MNHEY and CDR2 SMNVEV (reference sequence). CDR3 region: CASRTGTTHNEQFF. In nucleotides, the CDR3 is TGTGCCAGCAGGACCGGGACTACTCACAATGAGCAGTTCTTC.

The rearrangement joins TRBV28 to TRBJ2-7; no firm D call. The CDR3 loop spans 14 amino acids. The V and J ends lost 5 bases and 3 bases respectively, with 14 bases between them. Germline V CDR1 and CDR2: MDHEN, SYDVKM. In DNA, the CDR3 is TGTGCCAGCAGTCTCCAAAACCGTCTCTACGAGCAGTACTTC. Translation: CASSLQNRLYEQYF.

The chain is built from TRBV5-1 and TRBJ2-7; 11 bases match TRBD1. Trimming cost V 1 base and J 1 base; bases outside gene matches: 4. Looked up from germline, CDR1 is SGHRS and CDR2 is YFSETQ. The CDR3 spans 16 residues. DNA of the CDR3: TGCGCCAGCAGCTTGTATGGGACAGGGGGGTCCTACGAGCAGTACTTC. It translates to CASSLYGTGGSYEQYF.

The rearrangement links TRBV27 to TRBJ1-2; possibly TRBD1 for D (6 bases). The V end lost 2 bases, the J end lost 2 bases, and 12 bases lay between the germline ends. CDR3 length: 15 residues. Germline CDR1 reads MNHEY; CDR2 reads SMNVEV (reference sequence). The CDR3 DNA reads as TGTGCCAGCAGTTTAACAGGGATCCTAAACTATGGCTACACCTTC. Its protein is CASSLTGILNYGYTF.

The chain carries TRBV11-2 and TRBJ1-1; no reliable D call. The ends were cut back, 2 bases at V and 1 base at J, with 17 bases in the middle. Germline V lookup: CDR1 SGHAT, CDR2 FQNNGV. The CDR3 totals 17 residues. CDR3 in DNA: TGTGCCAGCAGCTTAAGTTTTGGGTACACTCAGAACACTGAAGCTTTCTTT. This sequence encodes CASSLSFGYTQNTEAFF.

V is TRBV28 and J is TRBJ2-2; maybe TRBD2 (6 bases). This CDR3 is built from 17 residues. CDR1 and CDR2 (germline): MDHEN, SYDVKM. Trimming removed 7 bases from V and 0 bases from J, with 18 bases in between. CDR3 nucleotides: TGTGCCAGCACCCCCGGGGGTCACACCGCGAACACCGGGGAGCTGTTTTTT. This codes for CASTPGGHTANTGELFF.